The present T cell receptor beta chain was sequenced within a study of T cell responses to AZD1222 COVID-19 vaccine. Notes on the study in general: The peak T cell response came first, and repertoires were sampled only after it.

This clone has a single count. Antigen unknown. V lost 0 bases, J lost 1 base, and 7 bases lay in between. The CDR3 length is 14 residues. Germline V gene sequence: CDR1 SGHRS, CDR2 YFSETQ. TCRdb's copy holds only in-frame clones and misses some; the assay was immunoSEQ multiplex PCR. The table records about 110,000 clones, about nine tenths of them present only once. The receptor was derived from an adult in good health. This chain connects TRBV5-1 to TRBJ1-1; D ambiguous. Source: peripheral blood, taken on day 0 of AZD1222 vaccination. In nucleotides, the CDR3 is TGCGCCAGCAGCTTGGCCCGGGGGAACACTGAAGCTTTCTTT. Translated, it gives CASSLARGNTEAFF.